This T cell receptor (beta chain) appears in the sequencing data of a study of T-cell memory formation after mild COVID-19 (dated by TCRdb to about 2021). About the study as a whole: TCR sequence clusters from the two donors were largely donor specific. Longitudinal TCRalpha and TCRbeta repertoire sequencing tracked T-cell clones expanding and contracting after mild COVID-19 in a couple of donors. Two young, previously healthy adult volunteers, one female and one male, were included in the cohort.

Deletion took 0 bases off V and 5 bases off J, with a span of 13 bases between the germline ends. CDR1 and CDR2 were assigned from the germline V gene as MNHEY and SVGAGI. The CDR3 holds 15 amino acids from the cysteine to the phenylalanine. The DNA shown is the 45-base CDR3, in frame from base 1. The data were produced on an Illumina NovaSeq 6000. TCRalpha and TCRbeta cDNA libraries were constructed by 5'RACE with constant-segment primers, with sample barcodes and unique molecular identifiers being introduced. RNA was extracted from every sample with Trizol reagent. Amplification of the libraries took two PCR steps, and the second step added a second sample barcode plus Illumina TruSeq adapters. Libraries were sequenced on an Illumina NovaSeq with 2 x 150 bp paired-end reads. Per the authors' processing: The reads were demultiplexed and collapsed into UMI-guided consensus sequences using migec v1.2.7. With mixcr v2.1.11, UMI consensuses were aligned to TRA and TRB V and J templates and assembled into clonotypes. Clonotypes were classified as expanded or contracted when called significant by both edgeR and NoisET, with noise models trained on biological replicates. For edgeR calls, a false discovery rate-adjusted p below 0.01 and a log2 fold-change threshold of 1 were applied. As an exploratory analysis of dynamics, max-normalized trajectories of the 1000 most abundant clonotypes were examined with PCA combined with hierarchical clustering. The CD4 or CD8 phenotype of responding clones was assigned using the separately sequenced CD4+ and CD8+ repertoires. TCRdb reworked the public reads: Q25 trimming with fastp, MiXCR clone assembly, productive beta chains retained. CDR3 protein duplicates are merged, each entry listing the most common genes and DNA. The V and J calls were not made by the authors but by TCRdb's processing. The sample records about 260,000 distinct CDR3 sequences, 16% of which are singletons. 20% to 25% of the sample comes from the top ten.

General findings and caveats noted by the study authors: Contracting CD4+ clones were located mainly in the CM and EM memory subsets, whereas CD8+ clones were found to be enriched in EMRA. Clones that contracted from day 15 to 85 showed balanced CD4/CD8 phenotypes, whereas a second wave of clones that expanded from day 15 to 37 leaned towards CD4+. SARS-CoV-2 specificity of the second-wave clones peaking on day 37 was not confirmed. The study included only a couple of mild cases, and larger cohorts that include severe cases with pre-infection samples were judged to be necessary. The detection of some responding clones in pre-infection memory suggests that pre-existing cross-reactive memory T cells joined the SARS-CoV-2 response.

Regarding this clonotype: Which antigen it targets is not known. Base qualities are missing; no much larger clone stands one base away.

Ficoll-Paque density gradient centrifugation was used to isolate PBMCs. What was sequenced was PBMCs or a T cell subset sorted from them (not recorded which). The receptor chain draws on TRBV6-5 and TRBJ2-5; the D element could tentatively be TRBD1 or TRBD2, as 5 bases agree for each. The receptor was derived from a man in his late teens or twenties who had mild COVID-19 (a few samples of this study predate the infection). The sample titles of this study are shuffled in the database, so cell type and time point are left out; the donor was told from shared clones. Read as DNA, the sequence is TGTGCCAGCAGTTACTCCGGGACGCTGGGGGAGACCCAGTACTTC. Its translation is CASSYSGTLGETQYF.